A few counts support the clone carrying this T cell receptor (beta chain). Its antigen remains unknown. These data come from a study of beta chain features in type 1 diabetes. The CDR3 sequence is 14 residues long. Looked up from germline, CDR1 is MGHDK and CDR2 is SYGVNS. Trimming took 3 bases from V and 3 from J, leaving 11 bases between them. Expressed TCRB transcripts were sequenced because the entire RNA isolate underwent reverse transcription. Only in-frame clones appear in the TCRdb table, and some are missing; sequencing was by immunoSEQ multiplex PCR. Here the sample spans over 150,000 clones, roughly an eighth being singletons. General study results and limits: Type 1 diabetes patients showed fewer insertions and more deletions at VDJ junctions. Possibly, sequencing cDNA over-represented cells that had high TCR expression levels. TCRB CDR3s were moderately but significantly shorter in Type 1 diabetes patients in all four CD4+ subsets.

Sequencing used central memory CD4+ T cells from blood. The J gene is TRBJ1-2, the V gene TRBV25-1, with unresolved D. The TCR was taken from a woman between 18 and 30 years old in good health. CDR3 amino acids: CASSDIRRDYGYTF. The DNA of the CDR3 is TGTGCCAGCAGTGATATTAGGAGGGACTATGGCTACACCTTC.